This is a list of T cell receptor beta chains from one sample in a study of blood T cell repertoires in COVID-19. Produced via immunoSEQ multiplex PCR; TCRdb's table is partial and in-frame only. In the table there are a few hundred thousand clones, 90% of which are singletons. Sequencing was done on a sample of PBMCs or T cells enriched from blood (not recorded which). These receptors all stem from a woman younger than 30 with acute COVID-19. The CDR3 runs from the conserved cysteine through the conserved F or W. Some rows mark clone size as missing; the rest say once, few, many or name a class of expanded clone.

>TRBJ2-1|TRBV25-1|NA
CASSESLAWNEQFF
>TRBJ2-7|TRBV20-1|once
CSAGQYEQYF
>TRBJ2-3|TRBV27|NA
CASSLGLYTDTQYF
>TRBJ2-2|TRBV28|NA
CASSLDPYNTGELFF
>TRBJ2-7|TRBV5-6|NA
CATCLAGDYEQYF
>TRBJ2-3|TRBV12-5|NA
CASGRISGSWGDTQYF
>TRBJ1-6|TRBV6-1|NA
CASSEAQGIYNSPLHF
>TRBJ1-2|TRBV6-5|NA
CASSPLSTGRYGYTF
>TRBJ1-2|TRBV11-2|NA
CASSLVAGPNYGYTF
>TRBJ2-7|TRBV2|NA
CASSATTVTYEQYF
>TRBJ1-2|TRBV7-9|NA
CASSLALGGYGYTF
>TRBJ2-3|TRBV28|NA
CASTAGADLSTDTQYF
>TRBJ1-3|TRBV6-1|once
CASSERGAGNTIYF
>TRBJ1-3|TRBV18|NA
CASSPNPAGNTIYF
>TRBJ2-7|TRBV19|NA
CASSMGQGSPPRVF
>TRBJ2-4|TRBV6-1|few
CASSEEGSGAKNIQYF
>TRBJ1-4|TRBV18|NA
CASSAPGDEKLFF
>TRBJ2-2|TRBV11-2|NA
CASSVGLAGAAGELFF
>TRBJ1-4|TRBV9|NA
CASSTQGAGEKLFF
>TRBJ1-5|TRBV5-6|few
CASSPTGLNQPQHF
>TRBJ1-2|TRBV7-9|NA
CASSRRGQVEGPYGYTF
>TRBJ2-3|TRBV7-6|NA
CASSLATSGDTDTQYF
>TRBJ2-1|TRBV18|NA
CASSPRPSGQSSYNEQFF
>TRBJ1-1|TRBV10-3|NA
CAISESTHRVGRTEAFF
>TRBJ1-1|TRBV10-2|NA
CASIPNERGRTNTEAFF
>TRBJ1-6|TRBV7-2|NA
CASSQTPGTGNSPLHF
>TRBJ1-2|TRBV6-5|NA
CASREGGGSYTF
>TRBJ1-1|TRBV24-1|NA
CATSENGDNTEAFF
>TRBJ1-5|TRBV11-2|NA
CASSEQGGNQPQHF
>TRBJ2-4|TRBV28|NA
CASREGGNIQYF
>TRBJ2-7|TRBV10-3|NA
CAISLSGRGNEQYF
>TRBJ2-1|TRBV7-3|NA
CASSQALRNEQFF
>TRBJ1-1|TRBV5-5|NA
CASSLGDGGGTEAFF
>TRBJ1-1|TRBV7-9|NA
CASSPLQGSTEAFF
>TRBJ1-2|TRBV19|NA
CASSLRQGSDLIDYTF
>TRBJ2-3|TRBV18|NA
CASSLRLAPTDTQYF
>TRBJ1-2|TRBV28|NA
CASSFRDRGLRADGYTF
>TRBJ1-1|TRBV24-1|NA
CATRTGIGNTEAFF
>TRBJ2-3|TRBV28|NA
CASSPPDSTDTQYF
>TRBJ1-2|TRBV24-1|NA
CATSGGSNYGYTF
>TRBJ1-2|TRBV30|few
CAWGRWYGYTF
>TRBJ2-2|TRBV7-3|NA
CASSLTADGELFF
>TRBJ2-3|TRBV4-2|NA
CASSQESPSADTQYF
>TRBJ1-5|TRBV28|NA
CASTTPNQPQHF
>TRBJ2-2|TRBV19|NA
CASHLAGVLDGELFF
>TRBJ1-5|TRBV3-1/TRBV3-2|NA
CASSHAGLLDQPQHF
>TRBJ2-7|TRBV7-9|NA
CASSPREGYEQYF
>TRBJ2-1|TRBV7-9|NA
CASSFGDSGRNNEQFF
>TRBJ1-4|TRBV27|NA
CASSPGGLGEKLFF
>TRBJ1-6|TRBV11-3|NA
CASSGRQGWNSPLHF
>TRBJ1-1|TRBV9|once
CASSVAVADRDIEAFF
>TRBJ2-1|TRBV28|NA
CASSLAGGGSNEQFF
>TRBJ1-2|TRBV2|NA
CAQTGGNYGYTF